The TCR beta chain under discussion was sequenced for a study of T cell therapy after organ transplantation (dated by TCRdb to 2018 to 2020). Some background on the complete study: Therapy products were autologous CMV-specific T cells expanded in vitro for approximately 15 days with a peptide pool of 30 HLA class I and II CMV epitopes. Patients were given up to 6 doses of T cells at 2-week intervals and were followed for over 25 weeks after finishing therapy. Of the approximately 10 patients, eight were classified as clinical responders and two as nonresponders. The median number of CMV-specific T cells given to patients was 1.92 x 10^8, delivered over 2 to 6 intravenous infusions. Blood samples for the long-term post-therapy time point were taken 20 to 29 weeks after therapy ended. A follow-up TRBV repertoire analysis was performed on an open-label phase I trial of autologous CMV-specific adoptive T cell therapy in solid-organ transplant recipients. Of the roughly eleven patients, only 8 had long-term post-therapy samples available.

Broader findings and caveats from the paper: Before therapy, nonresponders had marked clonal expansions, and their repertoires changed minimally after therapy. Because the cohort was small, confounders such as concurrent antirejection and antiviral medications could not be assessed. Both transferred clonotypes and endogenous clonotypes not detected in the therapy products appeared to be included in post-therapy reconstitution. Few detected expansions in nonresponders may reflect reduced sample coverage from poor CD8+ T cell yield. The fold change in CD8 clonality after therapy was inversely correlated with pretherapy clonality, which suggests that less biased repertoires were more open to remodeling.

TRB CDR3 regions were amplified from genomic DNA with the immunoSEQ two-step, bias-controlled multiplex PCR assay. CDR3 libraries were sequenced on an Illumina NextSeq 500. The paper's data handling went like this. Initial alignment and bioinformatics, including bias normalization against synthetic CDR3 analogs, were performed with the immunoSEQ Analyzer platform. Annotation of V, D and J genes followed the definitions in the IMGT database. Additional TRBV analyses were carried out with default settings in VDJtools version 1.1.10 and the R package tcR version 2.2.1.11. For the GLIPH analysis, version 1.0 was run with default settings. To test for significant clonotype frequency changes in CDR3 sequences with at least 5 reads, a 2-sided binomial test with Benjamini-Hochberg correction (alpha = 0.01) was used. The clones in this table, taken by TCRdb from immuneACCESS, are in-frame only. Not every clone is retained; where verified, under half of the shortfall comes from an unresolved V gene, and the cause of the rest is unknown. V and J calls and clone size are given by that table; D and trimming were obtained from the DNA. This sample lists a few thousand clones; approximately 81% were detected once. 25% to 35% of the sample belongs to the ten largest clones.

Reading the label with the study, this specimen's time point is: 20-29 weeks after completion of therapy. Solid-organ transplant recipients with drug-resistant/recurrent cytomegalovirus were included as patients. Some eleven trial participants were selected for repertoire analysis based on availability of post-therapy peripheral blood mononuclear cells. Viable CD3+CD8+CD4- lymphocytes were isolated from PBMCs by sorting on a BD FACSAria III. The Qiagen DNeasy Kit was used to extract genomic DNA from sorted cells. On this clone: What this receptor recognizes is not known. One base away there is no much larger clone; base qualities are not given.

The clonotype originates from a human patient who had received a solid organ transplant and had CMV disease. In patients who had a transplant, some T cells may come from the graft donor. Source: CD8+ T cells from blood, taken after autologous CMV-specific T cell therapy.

The CDR3 is CASSQEPGGGKRETQYF. The DNA sequence reads TGCGCCAGCAGCCAAGAACCCGGGGGCGGGAAGCGAGAGACCCAGTACTTC. The rearranged chain carries TRBV4-1 and TRBJ2-5; the D gene assignment is perhaps TRBD1 or TRBD2, with each matching 6 bases. V and J are truncated by 0 bases and 4 bases respectively, leaving an intervening sequence of 18 bases. Sequences MGHRA (CDR1) and YSYEKL (CDR2) are obtained from the germline V gene. The CDR3 has 17 amino acids, counting the end cysteine and phenylalanine. The sequence is cut down to CDR3 DNA, 51 bases in frame from base 1.